A selection of T cell receptor beta chains follows, all from one sample in a study of shared clonotypes between healthy human individuals. Method: immunoSEQ multiplex PCR; TCRdb's copy keeps in-frame clones and lacks some. The table lists more than 2 million clones, under 97% of them singletons. The sequencing sample was made of naive CD4+ T cells sorted from blood. These receptors were collected from a man between 18 and 29 years old in good health. The CDR3 runs from the conserved cysteine through the conserved F or W. A D gene is named only where the DNA matches it firmly. Expanded clones get a size class; other rows say once, few or many, or leave the size out.

j_call	d_call	clone_size	v_call	cdr3_nt	cdr3_aa
TRBJ2-2	-	-	TRBV7-2	TGTGCCAGCAGCCCCCAATTTAACGGGGAGCTGTTTTTT	CASSPQFNGELFF
TRBJ1-3	TRBD1	-	TRBV7-2	TGTGCCAGCAGCTTAGCTCAGGGGGCGGGAAACACCATATATTTT	CASSLAQGAGNTIYF
TRBJ2-1	TRBD1	-	TRBV30	TGTGCCTGGAGTGCAAAGACAGGGGCGAACTACAATGAGCAGTTCTTC	CAWSAKTGANYNEQFF
TRBJ2-3	-	-	TRBV18	TGTGCCAGCTCACCATTCGGCGCGACCCTCCCACGATCAGATACGCAGTATTTT	CASSPFGATLPRSDTQYF
TRBJ1-2	TRBD1	-	TRBV5-1	TGCGCCAGCAGCCTAGGGACAGGTCAAACTTGGGAACCTGACTATGGCTACACCTTC	CASSLGTGQTWEPDYGYTF
TRBJ2-2	-	-	TRBV15	TGTGCCACCAGCAGTAAACAAAGGGCCGGGGAGCTGTTTTTT	CATSSKQRAGELFF
TRBJ2-7	TRBD2	-	TRBV6-5	TGTGCCAGCAGTTCCCCAGGCGGGAGCTCCTACGAGCAGTACTTC	CASSSPGGSSYEQYF
TRBJ2-1	-	-	TRBV27	TGTGCCAGCAGTAAATACAATGAGCAGTTCTTC	CASSKYNEQFF
TRBJ1-2	-	-	TRBV18	TGTGCCAGCTCACCACCTGGGACGGACACATATGGCTACACCTTC	CASSPPGTDTYGYTF
TRBJ1-4	TRBD1	-	TRBV7-7	TGTGCTAGCAGCGCCGGGACAGGGACCGAAAAACTGTTTTTT	CASSAGTGTEKLFF
TRBJ2-5	-	once	TRBV6-1	TGTGCCAGCTCGGACAGTCCTAAAGAGACCCAGTACTTC	CASSDSPKETQYF
TRBJ1-5	-	-	TRBV2	TGTGCCAGCACGTGGGACAACAACAATCAGCCCCAGCATTTT	CASTWDNNNQPQHF
TRBJ2-1	TRBD2	once	TRBV5-6	TGTGCCAGCAGCTCTCGGGGACTAGCGGGGAGCAATGAGCAGTTCTTC	CASSSRGLAGSNEQFF
TRBJ2-2	-	-	TRBV6-5	TGTGCCAGCAGATTGTTGGCGGCCGGGGAGCTGTTTTTT	CASRLLAAGELFF